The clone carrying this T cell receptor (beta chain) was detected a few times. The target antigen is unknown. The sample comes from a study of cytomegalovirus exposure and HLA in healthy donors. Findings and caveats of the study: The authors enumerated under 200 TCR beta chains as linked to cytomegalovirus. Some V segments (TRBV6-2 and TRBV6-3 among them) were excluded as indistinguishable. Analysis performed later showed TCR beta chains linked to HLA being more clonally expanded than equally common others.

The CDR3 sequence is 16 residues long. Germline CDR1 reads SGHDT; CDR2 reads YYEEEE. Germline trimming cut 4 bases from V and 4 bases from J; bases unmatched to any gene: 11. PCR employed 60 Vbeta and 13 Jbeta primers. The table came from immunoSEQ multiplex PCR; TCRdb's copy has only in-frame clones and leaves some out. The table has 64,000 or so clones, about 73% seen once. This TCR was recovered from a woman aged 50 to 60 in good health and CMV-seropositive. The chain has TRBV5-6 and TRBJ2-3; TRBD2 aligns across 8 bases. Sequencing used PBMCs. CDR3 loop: CASSGERGSTSDTQYF. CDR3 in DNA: TGTGCCAGCAGCGGTGAGCGGGGGTCAACTTCAGATACGCAGTATTTT.